This TCR beta chain was captured by sequencing in a study of cytomegalovirus exposure and HLA in healthy donors. The CDR3 covers 15 residues. J was trimmed by 7 bases and V by 8 bases; bases with no gene match: 12. From germline, CDR1 is MRHNA and CDR2 SNTAGT. 60 Vbeta and 13 Jbeta primers were used in PCR. Using immunoSEQ multiplex PCR, the repertoire was profiled, and TCRdb retains in-frame clones only, with some absent. Of about 110,000 clones listed, approximately 70% are singletons. The V gene is TRBV6-4, the J gene TRBJ2-5; 11 bases map to TRBD2. Material: PBMCs. The TCR was taken from a man aged 25 to 40 in good health and CMV-seronegative. CDR3 in DNA: TGTGCCAGCTTGGGACTAGCGGAGCTCTGGGCGACCCAGTACTTC. Protein: CASLGLAELWATQYF.